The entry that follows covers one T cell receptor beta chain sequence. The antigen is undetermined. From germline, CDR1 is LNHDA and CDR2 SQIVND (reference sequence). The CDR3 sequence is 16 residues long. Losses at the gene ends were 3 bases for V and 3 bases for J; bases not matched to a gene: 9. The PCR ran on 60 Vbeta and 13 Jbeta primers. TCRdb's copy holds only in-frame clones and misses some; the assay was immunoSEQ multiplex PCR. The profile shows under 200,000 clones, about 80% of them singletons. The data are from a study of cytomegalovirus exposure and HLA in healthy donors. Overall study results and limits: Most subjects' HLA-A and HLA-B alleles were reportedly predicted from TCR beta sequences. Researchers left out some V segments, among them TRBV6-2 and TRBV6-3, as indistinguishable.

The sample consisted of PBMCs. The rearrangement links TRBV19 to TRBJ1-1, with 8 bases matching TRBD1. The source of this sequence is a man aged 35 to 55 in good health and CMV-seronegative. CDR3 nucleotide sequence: TGTGCCAGTAGTATGATGGCAGGGGGCAGGGACACTGAAGCTTTCTTT. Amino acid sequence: CASSMMAGGRDTEAFF.